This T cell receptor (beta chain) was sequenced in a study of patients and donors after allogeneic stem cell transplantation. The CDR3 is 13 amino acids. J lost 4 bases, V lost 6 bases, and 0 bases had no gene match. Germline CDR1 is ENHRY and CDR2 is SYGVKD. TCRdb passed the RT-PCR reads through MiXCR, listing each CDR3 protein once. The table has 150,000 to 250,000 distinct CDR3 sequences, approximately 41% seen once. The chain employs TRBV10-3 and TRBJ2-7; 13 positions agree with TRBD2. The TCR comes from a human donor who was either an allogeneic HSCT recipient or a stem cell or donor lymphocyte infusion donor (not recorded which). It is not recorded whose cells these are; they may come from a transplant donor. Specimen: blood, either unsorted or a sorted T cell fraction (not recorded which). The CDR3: CAIRTSGRYEQYF. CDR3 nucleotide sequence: TGTGCCATCAGGACTAGCGGGAGGTACGAGCAGTACTTC.